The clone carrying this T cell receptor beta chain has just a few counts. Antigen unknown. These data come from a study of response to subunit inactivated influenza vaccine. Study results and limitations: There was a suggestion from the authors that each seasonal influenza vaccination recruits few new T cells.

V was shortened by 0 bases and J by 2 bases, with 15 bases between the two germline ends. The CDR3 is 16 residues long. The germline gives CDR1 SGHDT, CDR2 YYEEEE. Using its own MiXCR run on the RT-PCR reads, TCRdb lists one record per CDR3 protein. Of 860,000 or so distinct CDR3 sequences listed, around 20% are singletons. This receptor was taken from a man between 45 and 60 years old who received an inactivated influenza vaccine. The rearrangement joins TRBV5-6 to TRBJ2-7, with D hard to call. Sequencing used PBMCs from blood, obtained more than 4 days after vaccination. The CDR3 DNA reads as TGTGCCAGCAGCTTGGCACGAGGTTCCACGGCCTACGAGCAGTACTTC. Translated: CASSLARGSTAYEQYF.